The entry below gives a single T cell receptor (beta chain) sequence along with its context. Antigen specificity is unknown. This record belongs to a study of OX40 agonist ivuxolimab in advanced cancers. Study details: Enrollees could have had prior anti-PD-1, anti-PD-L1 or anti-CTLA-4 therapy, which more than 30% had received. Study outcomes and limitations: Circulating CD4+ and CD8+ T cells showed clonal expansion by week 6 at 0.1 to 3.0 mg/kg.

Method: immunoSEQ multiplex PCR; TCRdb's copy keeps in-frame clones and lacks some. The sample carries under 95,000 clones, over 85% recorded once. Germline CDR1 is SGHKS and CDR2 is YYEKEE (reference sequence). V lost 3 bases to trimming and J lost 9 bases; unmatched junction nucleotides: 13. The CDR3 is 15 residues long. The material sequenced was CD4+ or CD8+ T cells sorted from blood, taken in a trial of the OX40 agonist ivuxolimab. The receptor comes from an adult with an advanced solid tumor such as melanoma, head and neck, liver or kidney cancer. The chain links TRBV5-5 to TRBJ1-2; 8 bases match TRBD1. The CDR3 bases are TGTGCCAGCAGCTGGACATCCGGGACAGGCAGCAGCTACACCTTC. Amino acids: CASSWTSGTGSSYTF.